Following are 5 T cell receptor beta chains from one sample sequenced in a study of response to subunit inactivated influenza vaccine listed by TCRdb under 2018. The label giving this sample's time point can be read as: 40 to 45 days after influenza vaccine administration. Receptor libraries were prepared by RT-PCR. The run used an Illumina HiSeq 2500. TCRdb passed the public sequencing reads through fastp at Q25 and MiXCR, retaining productive beta sequences. Rows are combined by CDR3 protein, so each entry shows the most common genes and DNA. Across this sample there are roughly 570,000 distinct CDR3 sequences, with 10% to 15% seen only once. Jointly, the top ten make up over 10% of the sample. Here the sequenced sample was PBMCs from blood, taken 45 days after vaccination. Every receptor here comes from a man in his fifties or sixties who received an inactivated influenza vaccine. Donor details come from another sample of the same person, matched by shared clones.

This clonotype was seen a few times. The V and J genes are TRBV6-5 and TRBJ1-1; 7 bases line up with TRBD1. This CDR3 is built from 17 residues. Trimming at V came to 2 bases and at J to 5 bases, leaving 14 bases not matched to a gene. Per the germline V gene, CDR1 is MNHEY and CDR2 is SVGAGI. CDR3 DNA sequence: TGTGCCAGCAGTTACGAGGCAGGGGGAATCTTGGGGACTGAAGCTTTCTTT. Residues: CASSYEAGGILGTEAFF.

This clonotype was counted only a few times. The chain recombines TRBV24-1 with TRBJ2-1; 9 bases are shared with TRBD2. After removal of 6 bases from V and 3 bases from J, the junction contained 8 bases not matched to a gene. CDR1 KGHDR and CDR2 SFDVKD come from the germline V gene. The CDR3 length is 16 residues. The CDR3 nucleotides are TGTGCCACCAGTTCGGCGGGAGGGCCTTTCTACAATGAGCAGTTCTTC. Amino acid sequence: CATSSAGGPFYNEQFF.

J is TRBJ2-7 and V is TRBV4-3, with 7 bases aligning to TRBD1. The V gene's germline CDR1 is LGHNA and CDR2 YSLEER. J was trimmed by 3 bases and V by 5 bases; bases with no gene match: 4. The CDR3 runs to 13 residues. The CDR3 DNA is TGCGCCAGCAGCACGGGACAGTTCTACGAGCAGTACTTC. Amino acid sequence: CASSTGQFYEQYF.

The chain has TRBV7-3 and TRBJ2-7, with 7 bases lining up with TRBD1. Germline CDR1 reads SGHTA; CDR2 reads FQGTGA. V lost 4 bases, J lost 5 bases, and 5 bases stayed unmatched. The CDR3 sequence is 13 residues long. The CDR3 region is CASSSPDRDEQYF. CDR3 nucleotide sequence: TGTGCCAGCAGCTCCCCTGACAGGGACGAGCAGTACTTC.

The V call is TRBV7-6, the J call TRBJ2-2; D not resolved. V lost 11 bases and J lost 0, with 4 bases in between. Per the germline V gene, CDR1 is SGHVS and CDR2 is FNYEAQ. This CDR3 is 11 amino acids long. CDR3 coding DNA: TGTGCCGGGTCGAACACCGGGGAGCTGTTTTTT. Its protein product is CAGSNTGELFF.